The T cell receptor (beta chain) under discussion was sequenced for a study of neoadjuvant nivolumab and ipilimumab in lung cancer. General study findings and limits: From pretherapy to surgery, tumor richness and clonality rose with dual therapy.

Sequencing used immunoSEQ multiplex PCR; TCRdb keeps in-frame clones, though not all of them. The sample carries 6,500 to 9,000 clones, 70% to 80% recorded once. As regards this clone: Its matching antigen is unknown.

This CDR3 has 15 amino acids. V lost 0 bases to trimming and J lost 7 bases, with 13 bases between them. Germline V gene sequence: CDR1 SNHLY, CDR2 FYNNEI. The chain has TRBV2 and TRBJ1-5, with a tentative D call TRBD1 (6 bases). This sample comprised adjacent normal lung tissue, obtained after neoadjuvant nivolumab, alone or with ipilimumab, at or shortly before surgery. This clonotype was obtained from an adult with non-small cell lung cancer. DNA for the CDR3: TGTGCCAGCAGTGAAGCGGTACCGGGGGCCCAGCCCCAGCATTTT. Amino acid sequence: CASSEAVPGAQPQHF.